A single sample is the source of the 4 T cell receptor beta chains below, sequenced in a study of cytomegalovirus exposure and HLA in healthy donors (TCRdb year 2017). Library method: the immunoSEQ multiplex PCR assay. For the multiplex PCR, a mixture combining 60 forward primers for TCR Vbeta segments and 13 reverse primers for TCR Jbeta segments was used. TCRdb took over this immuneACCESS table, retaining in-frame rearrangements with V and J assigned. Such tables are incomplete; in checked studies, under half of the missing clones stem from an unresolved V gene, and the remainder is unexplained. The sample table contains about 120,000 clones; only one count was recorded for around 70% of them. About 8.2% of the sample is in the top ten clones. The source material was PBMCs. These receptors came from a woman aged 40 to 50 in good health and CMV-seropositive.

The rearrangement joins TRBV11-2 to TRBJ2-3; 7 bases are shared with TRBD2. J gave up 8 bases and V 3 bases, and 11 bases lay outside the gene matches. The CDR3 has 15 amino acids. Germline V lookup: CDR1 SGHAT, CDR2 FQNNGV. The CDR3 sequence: CASSLEGGASGTQYF. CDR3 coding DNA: TGTGCCAGCAGCTTGGAGGGAGGGGCCAGTGGTACGCAGTATTTT. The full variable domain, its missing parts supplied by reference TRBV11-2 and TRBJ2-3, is EAGVAQSPRYKIIEKRQSVAFWCNPISGHATLYWYQQILGQGPKLLIQFQNNGVVDDSQLPKDRFSAERLKGVDSTLKIQPAKLEDSAVYLCASSLEGGASGTQYFGPGTRLTVL.

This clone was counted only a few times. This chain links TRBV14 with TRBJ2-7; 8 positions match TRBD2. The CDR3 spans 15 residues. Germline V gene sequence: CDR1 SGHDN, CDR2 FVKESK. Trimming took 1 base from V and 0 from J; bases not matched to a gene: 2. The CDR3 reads CASSQGLAYSYEQYF. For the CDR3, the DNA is TGTGCCAGCAGCCAAGGACTAGCGTACTCCTACGAGCAGTACTTC. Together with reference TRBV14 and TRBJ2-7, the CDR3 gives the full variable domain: EAGVTQFPSHSVIEKGQTVTLRCDPISGHDNLYWYRRVMGKEIKFLLHFVKESKQDESGMPNNRFLAERTGGTYSTLKVQPAELEDSGVYFCASSQGLAYSYEQYFGPGTRLTVT.

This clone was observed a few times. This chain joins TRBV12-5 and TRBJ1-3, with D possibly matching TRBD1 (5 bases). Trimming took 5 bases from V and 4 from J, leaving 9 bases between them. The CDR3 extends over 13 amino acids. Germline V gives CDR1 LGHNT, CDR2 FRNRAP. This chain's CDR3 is CASGPSGGNTIYF. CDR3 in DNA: TGTGCTAGTGGTCCTTCAGGGGGAAACACCATATATTTT.

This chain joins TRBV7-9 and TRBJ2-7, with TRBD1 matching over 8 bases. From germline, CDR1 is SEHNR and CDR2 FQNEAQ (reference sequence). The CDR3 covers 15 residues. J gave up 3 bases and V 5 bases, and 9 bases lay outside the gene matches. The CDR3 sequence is CASSPGTGALYEQYF. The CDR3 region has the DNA TGTGCCAGCAGCCCAGGGACAGGCGCTCTCTACGAGCAGTACTTC.